Below, 6 T cell receptor beta chains from the same sample are listed, as sequenced in a study of blood T cell repertoires in COVID-19 (dated by TCRdb to 2019 to 2021). Libraries were built with the immunoSEQ multiplex PCR assay. TCRdb took over this immuneACCESS table, retaining in-frame rearrangements with V and J assigned. Such tables are incomplete; in checked studies, under half of the missing clones stem from an unresolved V gene, and the remainder is unexplained. The sample includes under 300,000 clones, with 70% to 90% observed a single time. The ten largest clones capture approximately 12% of the sample. Input material: peripheral blood. The receptor source for this set is a woman in her 30s with COVID-19, enrolled during active disease.

This chain links TRBV11-3 with TRBJ1-2, with no clear D. Germline lookup yields CDR1 SGHNT and CDR2 YENEEA. The CDR3 consists of 12 residues. Trimming removed 3 bases at V and 8 bases at J, with 10 bases between. This CDR3 is CASSLSHRGYTF. The CDR3 bases are TGTGCCAGCAGCTTGTCCCACCGGGGCTACACCTTC.

The chain uses TRBV4-2 and TRBJ2-3; maybe TRBD2 (5 bases). This CDR3 has 15 amino acids. Trimming cost V 4 bases and J 2 bases, with 13 bases left between them. Looked up from germline, CDR1 is LGHNA and CDR2 is YNFKEQ. CDR3 sequence reads: CASSPSDLATDTQYF. The CDR3, as DNA: TGTGCCAGCAGCCCCTCCGATCTAGCCACAGATACGCAGTATTTT.

The chain carries TRBV19 and TRBJ1-1; D might be TRBD1 (6 bases). V was clipped by 6 bases and J by 1 base, with 12 bases between them. Germline-derived CDR1 and CDR2 are LNHDA and SQIVND (reference sequence). This CDR3 has 14 amino acids. This CDR3 is CASSSVRGNTEAFF. The CDR3 DNA reads as TGTGCCAGTAGCTCGGTCAGGGGGAACACTGAAGCTTTCTTT.

This clone occurred a few times. This sequence joins TRBV3-1 (or the pseudogene TRBV3-2) and TRBJ1-2; D is possibly TRBD1 (5 bases). Trimming cost V 2 bases and J 4 bases, with 20 bases left between them. Germline V lookup: CDR1 LGHDT, CDR2 YNNKEL (reference sequence). The CDR3 is 17 amino acids. CDR3 protein: CASSQKTLTQGSYGYTF. The DNA for the CDR3 is TGTGCCAGCAGCCAAAAGACTCTTACCCAGGGTAGCTATGGCTACACCTTC.

V gene TRBV18 combines with J gene TRBJ1-2; 8 positions agree with TRBD1. CDR1 is KGHSH and CDR2 is LQKENI in the germline V gene. This CDR3 has 15 amino acids. V was pared by 0 bases and J by 5 bases, with 5 bases of the junction left unmatched. CDR3 residues: CASSPPQGGIYGYTF. For the CDR3, the DNA is TGTGCCAGCTCACCACCACAGGGGGGGATTTATGGCTACACCTTC.

The CDR3 sequence is CASEKGMNTEAFF. CDR3 DNA: TGTGCTAGTGAAAAGGGGATGAACACTGAAGCTTTCTTT. The chain uses TRBV12-5 and TRBJ1-1; a possible D gene is TRBD1 (5 bases). Deletions cut 7 bases from V and 0 bases from J, with 9 bases between. The CDR3 contains 13 residues. Germline V lookup: CDR1 LGHNT, CDR2 FRNRAP.